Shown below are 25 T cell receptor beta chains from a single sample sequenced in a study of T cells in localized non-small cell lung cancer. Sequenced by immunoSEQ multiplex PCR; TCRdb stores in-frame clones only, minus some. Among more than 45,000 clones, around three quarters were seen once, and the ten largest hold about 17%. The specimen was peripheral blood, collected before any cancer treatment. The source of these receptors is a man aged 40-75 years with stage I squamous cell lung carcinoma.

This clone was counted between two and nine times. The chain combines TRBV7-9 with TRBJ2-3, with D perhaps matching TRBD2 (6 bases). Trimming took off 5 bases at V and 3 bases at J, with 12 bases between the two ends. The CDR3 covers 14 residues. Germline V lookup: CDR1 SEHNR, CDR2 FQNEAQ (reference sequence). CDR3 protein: CASSLGTVTDTQYF. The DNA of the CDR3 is TGTGCCAGCAGCCTGGGGACTGTTACAGATACGCAGTATTTT. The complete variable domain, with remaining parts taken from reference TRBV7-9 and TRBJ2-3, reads DTGVSQNPRHKITKRGQNVTFRCDPISEHNRLYWYRQTLGQGPEFLTYFQNEAQLEKSRLLSDRFSAERPKGSFSTLEIQRTEQGDSAMYLCASSLGTVTDTQYFGPGTRLTVL.

CDR3 residues: CASSLDGTSGGAGTQYF. The CDR3 region has the DNA TGTGCCAGCAGCTTAGACGGGACTAGCGGGGGGGCCGGTACGCAGTATTTT. The chain is built from TRBV5-6 and TRBJ2-3; the match to TRBD2 covers 16 bases. V lost 2 bases and J lost 8; bases outside the gene matches: 8. This CDR3 contains 17 residues. Germline V gene data show CDR1 as SGHDT and CDR2 as YYEEEE. Together with reference TRBV5-6 and TRBJ2-3, the CDR3 gives the full variable domain: DAGVTQSPTHLIKTRGQQVTLRCSPKSGHDTVSWYQQALGQGPQFIFQYYEEEERQRGNFPDRFSGHQFPNYSSELNVNALLLGDSALYLCASSLDGTSGGAGTQYFGPGTRLTVL.

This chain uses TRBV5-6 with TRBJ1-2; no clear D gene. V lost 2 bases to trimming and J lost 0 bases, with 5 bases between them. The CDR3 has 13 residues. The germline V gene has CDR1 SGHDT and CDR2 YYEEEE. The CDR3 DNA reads TGTGCCAGCAGCTTAGCCCCTAACTATGGCTACACCTTC. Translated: CASSLAPNYGYTF.

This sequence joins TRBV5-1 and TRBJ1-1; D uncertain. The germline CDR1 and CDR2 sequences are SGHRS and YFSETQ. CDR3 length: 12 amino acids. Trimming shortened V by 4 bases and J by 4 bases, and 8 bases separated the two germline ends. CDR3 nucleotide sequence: TGCGCCAGCAGCCTGGGTGTCACTGAAGCTTTCTTT. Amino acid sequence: CASSLGVTEAFF.

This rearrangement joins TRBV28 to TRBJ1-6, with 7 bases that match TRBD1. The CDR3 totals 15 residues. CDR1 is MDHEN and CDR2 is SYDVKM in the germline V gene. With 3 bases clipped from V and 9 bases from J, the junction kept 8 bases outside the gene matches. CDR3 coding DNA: TGTGCCAGCAGTTTGTATACAGGGGTGGTTTCACCCCTCCACTTT. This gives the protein CASSLYTGVVSPLHF.

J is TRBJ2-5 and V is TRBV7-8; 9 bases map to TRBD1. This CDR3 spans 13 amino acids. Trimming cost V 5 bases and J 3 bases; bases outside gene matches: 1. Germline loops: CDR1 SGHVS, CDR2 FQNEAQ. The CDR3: CASSRDREETQYF. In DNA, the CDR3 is TGTGCCAGCAGCCGGGACAGGGAAGAGACCCAGTACTTC.

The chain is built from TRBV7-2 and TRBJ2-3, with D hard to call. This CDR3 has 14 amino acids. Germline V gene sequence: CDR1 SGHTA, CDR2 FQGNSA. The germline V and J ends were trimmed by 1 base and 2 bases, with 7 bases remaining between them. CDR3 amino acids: CASSLEAATDTQYF. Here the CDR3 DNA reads TGTGCCAGCAGCTTAGAGGCAGCCACAGATACGCAGTATTTT.

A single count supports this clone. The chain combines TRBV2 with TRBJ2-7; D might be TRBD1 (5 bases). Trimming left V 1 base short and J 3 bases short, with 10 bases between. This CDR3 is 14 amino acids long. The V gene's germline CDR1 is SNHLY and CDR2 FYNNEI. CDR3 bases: TGTGCCAGCAGTGAAGGAGGCCAGGGCTACGAGCAGTACTTC. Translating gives CASSEGGQGYEQYF.

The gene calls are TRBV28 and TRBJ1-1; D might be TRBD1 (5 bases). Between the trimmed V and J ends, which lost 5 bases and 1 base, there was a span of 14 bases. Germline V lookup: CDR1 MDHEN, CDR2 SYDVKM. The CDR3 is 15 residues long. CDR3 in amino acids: CASSPAGTGNTEAFF. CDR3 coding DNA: TGTGCCAGCAGTCCCGCCGGGACGGGGAACACTGAAGCTTTCTTT.

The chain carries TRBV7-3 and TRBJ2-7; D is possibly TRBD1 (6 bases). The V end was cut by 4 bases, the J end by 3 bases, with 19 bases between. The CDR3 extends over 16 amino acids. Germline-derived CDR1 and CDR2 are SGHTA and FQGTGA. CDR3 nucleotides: TGTGCCAGCAGCTCAAAACAGGGCCCCCTCCACTACGAGCAGTACTTC. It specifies CASSSKQGPLHYEQYF.

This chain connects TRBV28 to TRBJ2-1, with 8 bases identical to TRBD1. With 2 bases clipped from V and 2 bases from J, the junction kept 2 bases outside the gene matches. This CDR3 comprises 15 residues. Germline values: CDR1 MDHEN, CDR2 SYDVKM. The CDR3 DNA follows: TGTGCCAGCAGTTTAGGACAGGGCCCCTACAATGAGCAGTTCTTC. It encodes CASSLGQGPYNEQFF.

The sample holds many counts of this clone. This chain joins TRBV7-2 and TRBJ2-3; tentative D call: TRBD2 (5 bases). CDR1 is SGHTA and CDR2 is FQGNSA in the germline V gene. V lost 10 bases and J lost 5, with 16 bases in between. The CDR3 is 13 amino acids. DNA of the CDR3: TGTGCCACCTCGTGGTCCGAGGGAGATACGCAGTATTTT. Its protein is CATSWSEGDTQYF.

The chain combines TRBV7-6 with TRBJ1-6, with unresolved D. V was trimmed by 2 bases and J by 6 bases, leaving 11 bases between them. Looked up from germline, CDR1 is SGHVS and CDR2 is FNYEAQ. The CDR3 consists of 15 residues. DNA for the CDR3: TGTGCCAGCAGCTTAAGTGGGGTTTTTAATTCACCCCTCCACTTT. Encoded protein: CASSLSGVFNSPLHF.

The DNA for the CDR3 is TGTGCCAGCTCACCACCAGAAGGGGAGGCTAGCACAGATACGCAGTATTTT. Amino acid sequence: CASSPPEGEASTDTQYF. The chain carries TRBV18 and TRBJ2-3; tentatively, D is TRBD2 (6 bases). The V gene's germline CDR1 is KGHSH and CDR2 LQKENI. CDR3 length: 17 residues. The germline V and J ends were trimmed by 0 bases and 0 bases, with 13 bases remaining between them.

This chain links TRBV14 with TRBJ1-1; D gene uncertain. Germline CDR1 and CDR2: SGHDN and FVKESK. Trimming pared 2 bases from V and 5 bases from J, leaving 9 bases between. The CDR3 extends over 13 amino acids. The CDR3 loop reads CASSQSVMTEAFF. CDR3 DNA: TGTGCCAGCAGCCAAAGCGTAATGACTGAAGCTTTCTTT.

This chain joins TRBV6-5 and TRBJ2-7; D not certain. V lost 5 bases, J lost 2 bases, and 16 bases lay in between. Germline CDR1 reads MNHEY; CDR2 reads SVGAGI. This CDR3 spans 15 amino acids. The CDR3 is CASSPEHRTAYEQYF. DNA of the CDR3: TGTGCCAGCAGTCCTGAACACCGGACGGCCTACGAGCAGTACTTC.

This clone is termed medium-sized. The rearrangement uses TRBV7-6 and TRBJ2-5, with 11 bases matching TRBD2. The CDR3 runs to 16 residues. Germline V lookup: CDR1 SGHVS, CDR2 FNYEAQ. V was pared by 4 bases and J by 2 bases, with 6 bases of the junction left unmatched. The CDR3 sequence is CASSYGTSGRQETQYF. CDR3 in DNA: TGTGCCAGCAGCTACGGGACTAGCGGCCGACAAGAGACCCAGTACTTC. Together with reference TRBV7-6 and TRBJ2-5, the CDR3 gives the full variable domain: GAGVSQSPRYKVTKRGQDVALRCDPISGHVSLYWYRQALGQGPEFLTYFNYEAQQDKSGLPNDRFSAERPEGSISTLTIQRTEQRDSAMYRCASSYGTSGRQETQYFGPGTRLLVL.

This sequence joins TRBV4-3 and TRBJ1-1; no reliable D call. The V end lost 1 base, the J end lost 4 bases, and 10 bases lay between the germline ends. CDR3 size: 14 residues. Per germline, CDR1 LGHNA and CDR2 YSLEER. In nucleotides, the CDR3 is TGCGCCAGCAGCCAAGCGGGTTATGGCACTGAAGCTTTCTTT. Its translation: CASSQAGYGTEAFF.

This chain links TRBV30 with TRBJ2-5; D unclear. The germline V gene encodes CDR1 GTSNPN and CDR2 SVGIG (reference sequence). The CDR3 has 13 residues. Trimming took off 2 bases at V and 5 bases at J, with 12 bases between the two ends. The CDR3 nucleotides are TGTGCCTGGAGTCATAAGTTCGGCGAGACCCAGTACTTC. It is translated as CAWSHKFGETQYF.

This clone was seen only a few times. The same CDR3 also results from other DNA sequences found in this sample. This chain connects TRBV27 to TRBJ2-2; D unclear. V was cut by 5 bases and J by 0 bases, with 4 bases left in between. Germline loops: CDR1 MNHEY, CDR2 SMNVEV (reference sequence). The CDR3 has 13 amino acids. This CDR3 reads CASSLTNTGELFF. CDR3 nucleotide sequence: TGTGCCAGCAGTCTTACGAACACCGGGGAGCTGTTTTTT.

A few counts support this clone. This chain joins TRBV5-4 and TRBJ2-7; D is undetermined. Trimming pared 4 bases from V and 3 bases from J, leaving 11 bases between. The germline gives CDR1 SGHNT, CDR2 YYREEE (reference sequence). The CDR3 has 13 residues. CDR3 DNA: TGTGCCAGCAGCCCCTCGCCCATCTACGAGCAGTACTTC. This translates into CASSPSPIYEQYF.

The CDR3 bases are TGCGCCAGCAGCCCATATACCGGGAGCCCTGAAGCTTTCTTT. This gives the protein CASSPYTGSPEAFF. This sequence joins TRBV4-1 and TRBJ1-1; no definite D call. This CDR3 spans 14 amino acids. CDR1 and CDR2 (germline): MGHRA, YSYEKL. Trimming shortened V by 4 bases and J by 6 bases, and 15 bases separated the two germline ends.

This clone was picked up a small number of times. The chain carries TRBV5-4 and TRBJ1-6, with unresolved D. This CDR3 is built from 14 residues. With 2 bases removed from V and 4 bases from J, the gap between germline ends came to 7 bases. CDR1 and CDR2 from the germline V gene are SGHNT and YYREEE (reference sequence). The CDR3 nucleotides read TGTGCCAGCAGCTTTCTGGGATATAATTCACCCCTCCACTTT. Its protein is CASSFLGYNSPLHF.

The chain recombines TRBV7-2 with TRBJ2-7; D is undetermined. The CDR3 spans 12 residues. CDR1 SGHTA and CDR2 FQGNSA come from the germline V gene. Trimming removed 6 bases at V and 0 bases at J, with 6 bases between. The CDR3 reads CASSYTSYEQYF. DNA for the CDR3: TGTGCCAGCAGTTATACCTCCTACGAGCAGTACTTC. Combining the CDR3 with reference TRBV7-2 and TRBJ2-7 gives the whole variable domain GAGVSQSPSNKVTEKGKDVELRCDPISGHTALYWYRQSLGQGLEFLIYFQGNSAPDKSGLPSDRFSAERTGGSVSTLTIQRTQQEDSAVYLCASSYTSYEQYFGPGTRLTVT.

The CDR3 DNA reads as TGTGCCAGCAGCCGCCCAACTAGCGGGGGTGGAGATACGCAGTATTTT. Residues: CASSRPTSGGGDTQYF. The rearrangement links TRBV5-4 to TRBJ2-3; TRBD2 matches 11 bases. Germline-derived CDR1 and CDR2 are SGHNT and YYREEE (reference sequence). This CDR3 is 16 amino acids long. Trimming took 4 bases from V and 5 from J; bases not matched to a gene: 9. Full variable domain (rest looked up from reference TRBV5-4 and TRBJ2-3): ETGVTQSPTHLIKTRGQQVTLRCSSQSGHNTVSWYQQALGQGPQFIFQYYREEENGRGNFPPRFSGLQFPNYSSELNVNALELDDSALYLCASSRPTSGGGDTQYFGPGTRLTVL.